By sample fraction, the clone carrying this TCR beta chain is medium-sized. This CDR3 is 18 amino acids long. Germline V CDR1 and CDR2: SGHVS, FQNEAQ. The record originates from a study of immune characterization of retroperitoneal liposarcoma. TCRdb reprocessed the PCR reads with MiXCR, giving one entry per CDR3 protein. The sample includes 1,000 to 1,300 distinct CDR3 sequences, 20% seen only once; the top ten take about 12%. The chain recombines TRBV7-8 with TRBJ2-5; 8 bases line up with TRBD2. The J call may be mistaken, given a closer DNA end match to TRBJ2-1. The receptor's source is a male donor with retroperitoneal liposarcoma. Sequencing was done on a sample of tumor tissue. CDR3 sequence (DNA): TGTGCCAGCAGCGCAAATAGGCGGGGGGCCCAGTACCAAGAGACCCAGTTCTTC. Amino acids: CASSANRRGAQYQETQFF.